The 14 T cell receptor beta chains reported below all come from one sample, sequenced in a study of blood T cell repertoires in COVID-19. Generated by immunoSEQ multiplex PCR, the TCRdb table keeps only in-frame clones and is missing some. The data hold about 30,000 clones, with 70% to 90% observed a single time. Sample: peripheral blood. The receptors derive from a man aged 65-85 years with acute or convalescent COVID-19.

J is TRBJ1-2 and V is TRBV12-3 or TRBV12-4; TRBD1 is a possible D gene (5 bases). Between the trimmed V and J ends, which lost 6 bases and 0 bases, there was a span of 8 bases. This CDR3 has 13 amino acids. Here the CDR3 reads CASRTGPNYGYTF. The CDR3 DNA reads as TGTGCCAGCAGAACAGGACCTAACTATGGCTACACCTTC.

This chain uses TRBV7-2 with TRBJ1-6; a possible D gene is TRBD1 (5 bases). Between the trimmed V and J ends, which lost 6 bases and 10 bases, there was a span of 13 bases. The CDR3 loop spans 13 amino acids. The V gene's germline CDR1 is SGHTA and CDR2 FQGNSA. CDR3 protein: CASRPGGESPLHF. The DNA for the CDR3 is TGTGCCAGCAGACCCGGGGGAGAATCACCCCTCCACTTT.

This chain joins TRBV30 and TRBJ1-6, with D perhaps matching TRBD1 (6 bases). Germline lookup yields CDR1 GTSNPN and CDR2 SVGIG (reference sequence). CDR3 length: 16 residues. With 6 bases removed from V and 3 bases from J, the gap between germline ends came to 18 bases. For the CDR3, the DNA is TGTGCCTGCGGACTTGGACAGAGCAGCTATAATTCACCCCTCCACTTT. Translating it yields CACGLGQSSYNSPLHF. Full variable domain (missing parts from reference TRBV30 and TRBJ1-6): SQTIHQWPATLVQPVGSPLSLECTVEGTSNPNLYWYRQAAGRGLQLLFYSVGIGQISSEVPQNLSASRPQDRQFILSSKKLLLSDSGFYLCACGLGQSSYNSPLHFGNGTRLTVT.

J is TRBJ1-1 and V is TRBV18; possibly TRBD1 for D (6 bases). Trimming pared 6 bases from V and 5 bases from J, leaving 19 bases between. This CDR3 spans 15 amino acids. Per germline, CDR1 KGHSH and CDR2 LQKENI. The CDR3 is CASSRLGGRGTEAFF. CDR3 DNA: TGTGCCAGCTCGCGGTTGGGGGGGCGCGGTACTGAAGCTTTCTTT.

This chain links TRBV11-2 with TRBJ2-3; 7 nucleotides match TRBD2. J was trimmed by 2 bases and V by 3 bases; bases with no gene match: 2. CDR3 length: 14 amino acids. CDR1 is SGHAT and CDR2 is FQNNGV in the germline V gene. The CDR3 protein is CASSFGLDTDTQYF. CDR3 coding DNA: TGTGCCAGCAGCTTCGGACTAGACACAGATACGCAGTATTTT.

This clone was counted a single time. The J gene is TRBJ1-5, the V gene TRBV9; possibly TRBD1 for D (6 bases). The germline gives CDR1 SGDLS, CDR2 YYNGEE. There are 14 residues in the CDR3. The V gene lost 1 base and the J gene lost 5 bases, with 10 bases spanning the gap. The CDR3 spells CASSVTPGDQPQHF. The CDR3 DNA reads TGTGCCAGCAGCGTAACCCCAGGGGATCAGCCCCAGCATTTT.

The chain couples TRBV6-5 to TRBJ1-5; no definite D call. Germline V gene lookup returns CDR1 MNHEY and CDR2 SVGAGI. This CDR3 is 12 amino acids long. The germline V and J ends were trimmed by 5 bases and 7 bases, with 9 bases remaining between them. The CDR3 DNA follows: TGTGCCAGCAGTCCCGGGAGGCAGCCCCAGCATTTT. As protein: CASSPGRQPQHF.

V gene TRBV30 combines with J gene TRBJ1-5; 10 bases match TRBD1. CDR1 and CDR2 from the germline V gene are GTSNPN and SVGIG (reference sequence). The CDR3 runs to 15 residues. Trimming removed 3 bases from V and 2 bases from J; junction bases left unmatched: 4. CDR3 amino acids: CAWSTGTGGNQPQHF. In nucleotides, the CDR3 is TGTGCCTGGAGCACCGGGACAGGGGGCAATCAGCCCCAGCATTTT. The full variable domain, in which reference TRBV30 and TRBJ1-5 provide the parts outside the CDR3, is SQTIHQWPATLVQPVGSPLSLECTVEGTSNPNLYWYRQAAGRGLQLLFYSVGIGQISSEVPQNLSASRPQDRQFILSSKKLLLSDSGFYLCAWSTGTGGNQPQHFGDGTRLSIL.

V is TRBV9 and J is TRBJ1-4, with D unresolved. Germline values: CDR1 SGDLS, CDR2 YYNGEE. Trimming stripped 0 bases from V and 7 bases from J, with 13 bases between. This CDR3 contains 15 residues. The CDR3 DNA reads as TGTGCCAGCAGCGTAGGACGGGAACGTGGTGAAAAACTGTTTTTT. The encoded protein is CASSVGRERGEKLFF.

The chain employs TRBV9 and TRBJ1-4; D gene unclear. The CDR3 is 14 amino acids. Germline V gene sequence: CDR1 SGDLS, CDR2 YYNGEE. V lost 4 bases, J lost 8 bases, and 15 bases lay in between. CDR3 loop: CASSPRVLGEKLFF. In nucleotides, the CDR3 is TGTGCCAGCAGCCCTCGGGTCCTTGGGGAAAAACTGTTTTTT.

A single count supports this clone. This chain connects TRBV6-5 to TRBJ2-5; 9 nucleotides line up with TRBD2. Trimming at V came to 8 bases and at J to 2 bases, leaving 6 bases not matched to a gene. CDR1 is MNHEY, CDR2 SVGAGI, per germline. This CDR3 has 14 residues. DNA for the CDR3: TGTGCCAGCGACGCGCTAGCGGGACAAGAGACCCAGTACTTC. It translates to CASDALAGQETQYF.

The rearrangement uses TRBV11-2 and TRBJ1-4; 7 bases match TRBD1. The germline gives CDR1 SGHAT, CDR2 FQNNGV. The CDR3 has 15 amino acids. With 4 bases clipped from V and 8 bases from J, the junction kept 10 bases outside the gene matches. CDR3 amino acids: CASSSSTGRGEKLFF. The CDR3 bases are TGTGCCAGCAGCTCCTCGACAGGGCGTGGAGAAAAACTGTTTTTT.

The chain carries TRBV11-3 and TRBJ2-1; D remains ambiguous. The V and J ends lost 5 bases and 0 bases respectively, with 17 bases between them. The CDR3 has 17 residues. Germline V lookup: CDR1 SGHNT, CDR2 YENEEA. CDR3 residues: CASSPRNPDSSYNEQFF. CDR3 DNA: TGTGCCAGCAGCCCCAGGAACCCTGATAGCTCCTACAATGAGCAGTTCTTC.

V and J are TRBV24-1 and TRBJ2-7; unclear D gene. With 4 bases removed from V and 2 bases from J, the gap between germline ends came to 8 bases. The CDR3 spans 13 residues. The germline gives CDR1 KGHDR, CDR2 SFDVKD. The DNA of the CDR3 is TGTGCCACCAGTGAAGGAGCCACCTACGAGCAGTACTTC. It specifies CATSEGATYEQYF.